This TCR beta chain stems from a study of blood T cell repertoires in COVID-19. TCRdb keeps only in-frame clones here, not all; method: immunoSEQ multiplex PCR. This sample has around 27,000 clones, with approximately 94% found just once. V was pared by 2 bases and J by 7 bases, with 6 bases between. Germline-derived CDR1 and CDR2 are MNHNY and SVGAGI (reference sequence). This CDR3 is built from 11 residues. The TCR sequence derives from a human donor with active COVID-19. The donor label of this sample is uncertain. This chain joins TRBV6-6 and TRBJ2-7; D not certain. Sequenced material: peripheral blood. CDR3 protein: CASSYRWEQYF. Written as DNA, the CDR3 is TGTGCCAGCAGTTACCGGTGGGAGCAGTACTTC.